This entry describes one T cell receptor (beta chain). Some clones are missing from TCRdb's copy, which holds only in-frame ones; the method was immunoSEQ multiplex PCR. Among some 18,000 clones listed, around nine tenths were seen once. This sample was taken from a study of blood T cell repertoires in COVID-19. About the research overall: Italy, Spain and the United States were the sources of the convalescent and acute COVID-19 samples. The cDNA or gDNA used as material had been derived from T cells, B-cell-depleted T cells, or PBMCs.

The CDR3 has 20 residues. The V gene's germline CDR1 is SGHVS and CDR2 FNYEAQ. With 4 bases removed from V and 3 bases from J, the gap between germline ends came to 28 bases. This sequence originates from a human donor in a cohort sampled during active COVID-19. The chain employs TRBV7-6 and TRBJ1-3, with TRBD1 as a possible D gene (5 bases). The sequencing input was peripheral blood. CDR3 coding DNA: TGTGCCAGCAGCTCGATACAGACAGCGATCCCCCCCAATTTTGGAAACACCATATATTTT. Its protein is CASSSIQTAIPPNFGNTIYF.